Shown below are 31 T cell receptor beta chains from a single sample sequenced in a study of T cells in pancreatic ductal adenocarcinoma. This table comes from immunoSEQ multiplex PCR, and its TCRdb copy is limited to in-frame clones, with some not included. The sample holds approximately 97,000 clones, roughly 96% seen once. The selected patients with pancreatic ductal adenocarcinoma had surgery but no neoadjuvant therapy. The sample consisted of PBMCs. These receptors were obtained from a human donor with pancreatic ductal adenocarcinoma.

The CDR3 DNA reads as TGCGCCAGCAGCTGGAGAGGCAGGGGATCCGGGGAGCTGTTTTTT. Translation gives CASSWRGRGSGELFF. The chain uses TRBV5-1 and TRBJ2-2; possible D gene TRBD1, 6 bases. V was pared by 3 bases and J by 6 bases, with 15 bases between. The CDR3 covers 15 residues. Germline values: CDR1 SGHRS, CDR2 YFSETQ.

This clone was observed once. V usage is TRBV11-2 and J usage is TRBJ2-3, with TRBD2 matching over 7 bases. After removal of 5 bases from V and 4 bases from J, the junction contained 6 bases not matched to a gene. This CDR3 region has 14 residues. Germline V gives CDR1 SGHAT, CDR2 FQNNGV. The DNA for the CDR3 is TGTGCCAGCAGCATCACTACTAGCGCAGATACGCAGTATTTT. Protein sequence: CASSITTSADTQYF. The whole variable domain, filled in from reference TRBV11-2 and TRBJ2-3, reads EAGVAQSPRYKIIEKRQSVAFWCNPISGHATLYWYQQILGQGPKLLIQFQNNGVVDDSQLPKDRFSAERLKGVDSTLKIQPAKLEDSAVYLCASSITTSADTQYFGPGTRLTVL.

The chain uses TRBV7-3 and TRBJ2-1; maybe TRBD1 (6 bases). Germline loops: CDR1 SGHTA, CDR2 FQGTGA. This CDR3 has 13 amino acids. Trimming removed 5 bases from V and 8 bases from J, with 13 bases in between. The DNA of the CDR3 is TGTGCCAGCAGCCCCACAGGGTTCGATGAGCAGTTCTTC. Protein sequence: CASSPTGFDEQFF.

This clone came up once. The chain employs TRBV6-5 and TRBJ2-2, with D possibly matching TRBD2 (5 bases). Germline values: CDR1 MNHEY, CDR2 SVGAGI. The CDR3 consists of 11 residues. With 6 bases removed from V and 7 bases from J, the gap between germline ends came to 6 bases. The DNA for the CDR3 is TGTGCCAGCAGGAGGGACGGGGAGCTGTTTTTT. Translation gives CASRRDGELFF.

The CDR3 sequence: CAWTLRGNSYEQYF. The DNA of the CDR3 is TGTGCCTGGACCCTCCGGGGAAACAGCTACGAGCAGTACTTC. The rearrangement uses TRBV30 and TRBJ2-7, with D possibly being TRBD2 (5 bases). The CDR3 contains 14 residues. V was trimmed by 4 bases and J by 3 bases, leaving 16 bases between them. The germline CDR1 and CDR2 sequences are GTSNPN and SVGIG (reference sequence).

The CDR3 protein is CASSPRLANTGELFF. The CDR3 coding sequence is TGTGCCAGCAGCCCTAGACTAGCGAACACCGGGGAGCTGTTTTTT. V gene TRBV9 combines with J gene TRBJ2-2, with D possibly being TRBD2 (6 bases). Germline V gene lookup returns CDR1 SGDLS and CDR2 YYNGEE. With 4 bases removed from V and 0 bases from J, the gap between germline ends came to 10 bases. The CDR3 consists of 15 residues.

The chain links TRBV9 to TRBJ1-1; tentative D call: TRBD1 (5 bases). V lost 3 bases and J 0 bases, leaving 12 bases between the germline ends. CDR3 length: 15 amino acids. CDR1 and CDR2 from the germline V gene are SGDLS and YYNGEE. CDR3 sequence: CASSAGDPLNTEAFF. The CDR3 bases are TGTGCCAGCAGCGCGGGGGACCCTTTGAACACTGAAGCTTTCTTT.

V and J are TRBV5-1 and TRBJ2-5, with D possibly TRBD1 on 5 matching bases. Trimming stripped 3 bases from V and 2 bases from J, with 11 bases between. Germline loops: CDR1 SGHRS, CDR2 YFSETQ. This CDR3 has 14 residues. CDR3 sequence: CASSSPTEQETQYF. The CDR3 DNA reads as TGCGCCAGCAGCTCCCCGACAGAACAAGAGACCCAGTACTTC.

V gene TRBV9 combines with J gene TRBJ2-7; weak D call: TRBD2 (7 bases). There are 14 residues in the CDR3. Germline V gives CDR1 SGDLS, CDR2 YYNGEE. V lost 1 base to trimming and J lost 5 bases, with 13 bases between them. In DNA, the CDR3 is TGTGCCAGCAGCGTATCGGGGGGCAACGACGAGCAGTACTTC. It is translated as CASSVSGGNDEQYF. The whole variable domain, filled in from reference TRBV9 and TRBJ2-7, reads DSGVTQTPKHLITATGQRVTLRCSPRSGDLSVYWYQQSLDQGLQFLIQYYNGEERAKGNILERFSAQQFPDLHSELNLSSLELGDSALYFCASSVSGGNDEQYFGPGTRLTVT.

The chain has TRBV28 and TRBJ2-7, with TRBD2 matching over 7 bases. Germline assignment: CDR1 MDHEN and CDR2 SYDVKM. There are 15 residues in the CDR3. V shed 7 bases and J 3 bases; nucleotides not matched to a gene: 12. DNA for the CDR3: TGTGCCAGCACCCCCCGGGCGGGAGTAGGCTACGAGCAGTACTTC. This codes for CASTPRAGVGYEQYF.

V usage is TRBV30 and J usage is TRBJ2-4, with D possibly TRBD2 on 5 matching bases. In germline, CDR1 is GTSNPN, CDR2 SVGIG (reference sequence). Deletions cut 2 bases from V and 7 bases from J, with 9 bases between. The CDR3 sequence is 12 residues long. Written as DNA, the CDR3 is TGTGCCTGGAGTTTACTAGGGAACATTCAGTACTTC. Its translation is CAWSLLGNIQYF.

This rearrangement joins TRBV11-2 to TRBJ2-7, with 10 nucleotides matching TRBD2. This CDR3 is 14 amino acids long. The trim removed 5 bases at V and 7 bases at J, leaving 8 bases unmatched. Germline loops: CDR1 SGHAT, CDR2 FQNNGV. DNA for the CDR3: TGTGCCAGCAGCGCAGCGGGAGGGAGCTGGGAGCAGTACTTC. It specifies CASSAAGGSWEQYF.

The rearrangement joins TRBV7-2 to TRBJ1-2; D not certain. The CDR3 length is 12 residues. Germline CDR1 reads SGHTA; CDR2 reads FQGNSA. The germline V and J ends were trimmed by 2 bases and 4 bases, with 5 bases remaining between them. CDR3 bases: TGTGCCAGCAGCTTACCAGGCTATGGCTACACCTTC. It specifies CASSLPGYGYTF.

The V call is TRBV5-1, the J call TRBJ2-7; D perhaps matches TRBD1 (5 bases). CDR1 SGHRS and CDR2 YFSETQ come from the germline V gene. The CDR3 totals 15 residues. Trimming shortened V by 5 bases and J by 3 bases, and 18 bases separated the two germline ends. CDR3 DNA sequence: TGCGCCAGCAGGGAGACAGTCAATGATCTCTACGAGCAGTACTTC. It specifies CASRETVNDLYEQYF.

The chain links TRBV14 to TRBJ2-7, with D maybe TRBD1 (5 bases). V shed 3 bases and J shed 3 bases, with 6 bases lying between them. Germline CDR1 reads SGHDN; CDR2 reads FVKESK. This CDR3 comprises 12 residues. The CDR3 reads CASSQQGYEQYF. The CDR3 nucleotides are TGTGCCAGCAGCCAGCAGGGCTACGAGCAGTACTTC.

V gene TRBV12-2 combines with J gene TRBJ2-3; the D call of TRBD2 is as the table states it, not checked on the DNA. TRBV12-2 is a pseudogene. The CDR3 loop spans 16 amino acids. The CDR3 bases are TGTGCAAGTCGCCCCGGAGACGCCGGAGGTGAAGATACGCAGTATTTT. As protein: CASRPGDAGGEDTQYF.

The chain carries TRBV5-6 and TRBJ2-7; D gene unclear. The V end was cut by 0 bases, the J end by 4 bases, with 8 bases between. This CDR3 is 13 amino acids long. Germline V lookup: CDR1 SGHDT, CDR2 YYEEEE. The CDR3 bases are TGTGCCAGCAGCTTGGTTGGGCCTTACGAGCAGTACTTC. Its protein is CASSLVGPYEQYF. The full variable domain, in which reference TRBV5-6 and TRBJ2-7 provide the parts outside the CDR3, is DAGVTQSPTHLIKTRGQQVTLRCSPKSGHDTVSWYQQALGQGPQFIFQYYEEEERQRGNFPDRFSGHQFPNYSSELNVNALLLGDSALYLCASSLVGPYEQYFGPGTRLTVT.

The chain employs TRBV10-3 and TRBJ1-5; no clear D. V lost 3 bases and J 6 bases, leaving 12 bases between the germline ends. The germline gives CDR1 ENHRY, CDR2 SYGVKD. The CDR3 is made up of 14 amino acids. The CDR3 sequence: CAISDSEGAQPQHF. The CDR3 DNA sequence: TGTGCCATCAGTGACTCAGAGGGAGCTCAGCCCCAGCATTTT.

This chain joins TRBV7-8 and TRBJ1-5; 7 bases line up with TRBD1. The CDR3 runs to 16 residues. Germline assignment: CDR1 SGHVS and CDR2 FQNEAQ. Germline trimming cut 5 bases from V and 0 bases from J; bases unmatched to any gene: 7. In DNA form, the CDR3 reads TGTGCCAGCAGCCCAGACAGGGTGGATAGCAATCAGCCCCAGCATTTT. Translation gives CASSPDRVDSNQPQHF.

This chain uses TRBV28 with TRBJ1-5, with TRBD1 matching over 7 bases. The CDR3 covers 14 residues. V gave up 5 bases and J gave up 4 bases; unmatched junction bases: 5. Germline-derived CDR1 and CDR2 are MDHEN and SYDVKM. The CDR3 reads CASSQGQTNQPQHF. CDR3 in DNA: TGTGCCAGCAGTCAGGGACAGACTAATCAGCCCCAGCATTTT.

V usage is TRBV5-1 and J usage is TRBJ2-2; TRBD2 matches at 8 bases. This CDR3 comprises 16 residues. V was pared by 1 base and J by 4 bases, with 6 bases of the junction left unmatched. The germline CDR1 and CDR2 sequences are SGHRS and YFSETQ. CDR3 coding DNA: TGCGCCAGCAGCTTGCAGGCGACTAGCGCCACCGGGGAGCTGTTTTTT. It codes for CASSLQATSATGELFF.

V gene TRBV5-1 combines with J gene TRBJ2-1; 7 bases align to TRBD2. CDR1 and CDR2 from the germline V gene are SGHRS and YFSETQ. V was clipped by 4 bases and J by 9 bases; unmatched bases: 7. The length of the CDR3 is 13 residues. In DNA form, the CDR3 reads TGCGCCAGCAGCAGACTAGCCCTCGGTGAGCAGTTCTTC. Protein sequence: CASSRLALGEQFF.

The chain carries TRBV4-2 and TRBJ2-7, with 8 nucleotides matching TRBD2. The CDR3 is 15 amino acids. Germline trimming cut 0 bases from V and 0 bases from J; bases unmatched to any gene: 1. Germline CDR1 reads LGHNA; CDR2 reads YNFKEQ. The CDR3 loop is CASSQDTSGSYEQYF. The CDR3 nucleotides read TGTGCCAGCAGCCAAGACACTAGCGGCTCCTACGAGCAGTACTTC.

This chain uses TRBV9 with TRBJ2-7; 7 bases line up with TRBD1. Looked up from germline, CDR1 is SGDLS and CDR2 is YYNGEE. J lost 4 bases, V lost 3 bases, and 4 bases had no gene match. The CDR3 consists of 13 residues. The CDR3 DNA reads as TGTGCCAGCAGCGGGACAGGCGAGTACGAGCAGTACTTC. Protein product: CASSGTGEYEQYF. The full variable domain, with the rest looked up from reference TRBV9 and TRBJ2-7, is DSGVTQTPKHLITATGQRVTLRCSPRSGDLSVYWYQQSLDQGLQFLIQYYNGEERAKGNILERFSAQQFPDLHSELNLSSLELGDSALYFCASSGTGEYEQYFGPGTRLTVT.

The CDR3 protein is CASSLAVDEQYF. The CDR3 coding sequence is TGTGCCAGCAGCTTAGCAGTAGACGAGCAGTACTTC. This sequence joins TRBV7-7 and TRBJ2-7; no reliable D call. V lost 0 bases to trimming and J lost 5 bases, with 5 bases between them. Germline-derived CDR1 and CDR2 are SSHAT and FNYEAQ (reference sequence). This CDR3 region has 12 residues.

The gene calls are TRBV5-1 and TRBJ2-2, with TRBD2 matching over 7 bases. The CDR3 covers 18 residues. Germline V gene sequence: CDR1 SGHRS, CDR2 YFSETQ. V was pared by 0 bases and J by 5 bases, with 13 bases of the junction left unmatched. CDR3 region: CASSLVAAGPTSTGELFF. The CDR3 DNA reads TGCGCCAGCAGCTTGGTTGCAGCGGGACCGACTTCAACCGGGGAGCTGTTTTTT.

V and J are TRBV10-1 and TRBJ2-2, with a possible D match to TRBD1 (6 bases). Deletions cut 6 bases from V and 4 bases from J, with 15 bases between. CDR1 is WNHNN and CDR2 is SYGVQD in the germline V gene (reference sequence). This CDR3 is built from 15 residues. CDR3 nucleotide sequence: TGCGCCAGCAGCGATACAGGGTTGGGCACCGGGGAGCTGTTTTTT. Protein sequence: CASSDTGLGTGELFF.

V and J are TRBV10-2 and TRBJ1-1; D call uncertain. Deletions cut 4 bases from V and 1 base from J, with 10 bases between. There are 14 residues in the CDR3. CDR1 is WSHSY and CDR2 is SAAADI in the germline V gene. In DNA form, the CDR3 reads TGCGCCAGCAGTGCTTATACAAAGAACACTGAAGCTTTCTTT. Translation gives CASSAYTKNTEAFF.

The rearrangement joins TRBV7-2 to TRBJ2-7; D is perhaps TRBD1 (6 bases). Per the germline V gene, CDR1 is SGHTA and CDR2 is FQGNSA. The germline V and J ends were trimmed by 0 bases and 6 bases, with 9 bases remaining between them. This CDR3 has 13 residues. The CDR3 coding sequence is TGTGCCAGCAGCTTAGCGCGCAGGGGCGAGCAGTACTTC. Translating it yields CASSLARRGEQYF.

The rearrangement links TRBV30 to TRBJ2-3; 9 bases align to TRBD2. This CDR3 is 15 amino acids long. V shed 8 bases, J shed 4 bases, and the junction held 13 bases outside the gene matches. Per the germline V gene, CDR1 is GTSNPN and CDR2 is SVGIG (reference sequence). CDR3: CAQWGGRAGADTQYF. CDR3 bases: TGTGCCCAATGGGGCGGGAGGGCCGGGGCAGATACGCAGTATTTT. Combining the CDR3 with reference TRBV30 and TRBJ2-3 gives the whole variable domain SQTIHQWPATLVQPVGSPLSLECTVEGTSNPNLYWYRQAAGRGLQLLFYSVGIGQISSEVPQNLSASRPQDRQFILSSKKLLLSDSGFYLCAQWGGRAGADTQYFGPGTRLTVL.

The V call is TRBV7-9, the J call TRBJ1-2; weak D call: TRBD1 (6 bases). The CDR3 is 14 amino acids. Germline loops: CDR1 SEHNR, CDR2 FQNEAQ (reference sequence). V shed 5 bases and J shed 5 bases, with 15 bases lying between them. The CDR3 sequence: CASSPPNRDYGYTF. CDR3 coding DNA: TGTGCCAGCAGCCCGCCAAACAGGGATTATGGCTACACCTTC. Looking up the rest from reference TRBV7-9 and TRBJ1-2 gives the full variable domain: DTGVSQNPRHKITKRGQNVTFRCDPISEHNRLYWYRQTLGQGPEFLTYFQNEAQLEKSRLLSDRFSAERPKGSFSTLEIQRTEQGDSAMYLCASSPPNRDYGYTFGSGTRLTVV.